Below, 22 T cell receptor beta chains from the same sample are listed, as sequenced in a study of control samples from healthy donors and cancer patients. Sequencing used immunoSEQ multiplex PCR; TCRdb keeps in-frame clones, though not all of them. The sample has fewer than 200,000 clones; 90% to 95% are singletons. Sequencing used blood. Receptor source: a man aged 18 to 35 in good health.

V and J are TRBV19 and TRBJ1-5; possibly TRBD1 for D (6 bases). This CDR3 contains 16 residues. Trimming took off 4 bases at V and 0 bases at J, with 13 bases between the two ends. Germline V gene lookup returns CDR1 LNHDA and CDR2 SQIVND (reference sequence). The CDR3 spells CASSKQGTGSNQPQHF. In nucleotides, the CDR3 is TGTGCCAGTAGTAAACAGGGTACTGGTAGCAATCAGCCCCAGCATTTT.

This clone has a handful of counts. The genes are TRBV30 and TRBJ2-5; the match to TRBD1 covers 9 bases. The CDR3 has 15 amino acids. J lost 7 bases, V lost 5 bases, and 14 bases had no gene match. Germline lookup yields CDR1 GTSNPN and CDR2 SVGIG (reference sequence). CDR3 in DNA: TGTGCCTGGGGGGAACGGACAGGGGCCGCGGGGACCCAGTACTTC. It translates to CAWGERTGAAGTQYF. Full variable domain (outside the CDR3, taken from reference TRBV30 and TRBJ2-5): SQTIHQWPATLVQPVGSPLSLECTVEGTSNPNLYWYRQAAGRGLQLLFYSVGIGQISSEVPQNLSASRPQDRQFILSSKKLLLSDSGFYLCAWGERTGAAGTQYFGPGTRLLVL.

A remark on this clone: Other nucleotide sequences from this sample produce the same CDR3. This chain uses TRBV10-3 with TRBJ1-6; 9 bases align to TRBD1. Unmatched junction bases numbered 3, after V lost 0 bases and J lost 9 bases. Germline V lookup: CDR1 ENHRY, CDR2 SYGVKD. The CDR3 loop spans 15 amino acids. In DNA form, the CDR3 reads TGTGCCATCAGTGAGTCTGGACAGGGGACTTCACCCCTCCACTTT. It specifies CAISESGQGTSPLHF.

As concerns this clone: This specimen includes other DNA sequences encoding the same CDR3. The chain recombines TRBV18 with TRBJ2-7; no clear D gene. CDR1 KGHSH and CDR2 LQKENI come from the germline V gene. The CDR3 spans 14 residues. V was trimmed by 3 bases and J by 0 bases, leaving 9 bases between them. DNA of the CDR3: TGTGCCAGCTCACCTGGCACGGACTCCTACGAGCAGTACTTC. Its translation is CASSPGTDSYEQYF.

As for this clone: At one of its ends the junction is not consistent with the germline gene, which may arise from a read error. The rearrangement joins TRBV25-1 to TRBJ2-5; D gene uncertain. Germline CDR1 reads MGHDK; CDR2 reads SYGVNS. The CDR3 runs to 18 residues. CDR3 sequence: CASSDWIVSPRSQGTQYF. In nucleotides, the CDR3 is TGTGCCAGCAGTGACTGGATTGTCTCACCGAGGTCCCAAGGGACCCAGTACTTC. Filled out from reference TRBV25-1 and TRBJ2-5, the complete variable domain reads EADIYQTPRYLVIGTGKKITLECSQTMGHDKMYWYQQDPGMELHLIHYSYGVNSTEKGDLSSESTVSRIRTEHFPLTLESARPSHTSQYLCASSDWIVSPRSQGTQYFGPGTRLLVL.

The chain employs TRBV29-1 and TRBJ2-3; 7 nucleotides line up with TRBD1. Looked up from germline, CDR1 is SQVTM and CDR2 is ANQGSEA. V shed 7 bases, J shed 4 bases, and the junction held 11 bases outside the gene matches. CDR3 length: 14 amino acids. CDR3 protein: CSAPLVQGADTQYF. Here the CDR3 DNA reads TGCAGCGCCCCCCTTGTTCAGGGGGCAGATACGCAGTATTTT.

V usage is TRBV5-6 and J usage is TRBJ2-7; D perhaps matches TRBD1 (5 bases). V dropped 1 base and J dropped 2 bases, with 10 bases sitting between them. The CDR3 is made up of 14 amino acids. CDR1 and CDR2 from the germline V gene are SGHDT and YYEEEE. CDR3 bases: TGTGCCAGCAGCTTGATGGGGCCCCCCTACGAGCAGTACTTC. Translation: CASSLMGPPYEQYF. Filled out from reference TRBV5-6 and TRBJ2-7, the complete variable domain reads DAGVTQSPTHLIKTRGQQVTLRCSPKSGHDTVSWYQQALGQGPQFIFQYYEEEERQRGNFPDRFSGHQFPNYSSELNVNALLLGDSALYLCASSLMGPPYEQYFGPGTRLTVT.

The chain joins TRBV2 to TRBJ2-7; D is unclear. The V gene lost 2 bases and the J gene lost 0 bases, with 11 bases spanning the gap. The germline gives CDR1 SNHLY, CDR2 FYNNEI. The CDR3 consists of 15 residues. The CDR3 loop is CASSEYLVSSYEQYF. The CDR3, as DNA: TGTGCCAGCAGTGAATACTTAGTCAGCTCCTACGAGCAGTACTTC. Filled out from reference TRBV2 and TRBJ2-7, the complete variable domain reads EPEVTQTPSHQVTQMGQEVILRCVPISNHLYFYWYRQILGQKVEFLVSFYNNEISEKSEIFDDQFSVERPDGSNFTLKIRSTKLEDSAMYFCASSEYLVSSYEQYFGPGTRLTVT.

This chain uses TRBV2 with TRBJ1-2, with D uncertain. The V gene lost 6 bases and the J gene lost 6 bases, with 14 bases spanning the gap. The CDR3 length is 13 residues. The V gene's germline CDR1 is SNHLY and CDR2 FYNNEI. CDR3 DNA sequence: TGTGCCAGCAGGCAGGAGGAAGGAGATGGCTACACCTTC. Its translation: CASRQEEGDGYTF.

The CDR3 protein is CASSLDPGLKNEQFF. Here the CDR3 DNA reads TGCGCCAGCAGCTTGGATCCAGGGCTAAAGAATGAGCAGTTCTTC. The chain combines TRBV5-1 with TRBJ2-1; possible D gene TRBD1, 5 bases. There are 15 residues in the CDR3. Per germline, CDR1 SGHRS and CDR2 YFSETQ. The V end was cut by 0 bases, the J end by 7 bases, with 14 bases between.

V is TRBV6-2 or TRBV6-3 and J is TRBJ1-1; D remains unclear. Germline CDR1 reads MNHEY; CDR2 reads SVGEGT. This CDR3 region has 15 residues. The V gene lost 0 bases and the J gene lost 8 bases, with 16 bases spanning the gap. The CDR3 DNA is TGTGCCAGCAGTTACTCGGCCCTGCGTTCTTGGGAAGCTTTCTTT. Protein: CASSYSALRSWEAFF.

The chain recombines TRBV12-3 or TRBV12-4 with TRBJ2-7, with D unresolved. Trimming shortened V by 4 bases and J by 7 bases, and 14 bases separated the two germline ends. The CDR3 totals 13 residues. The CDR3, as DNA: TGTGCCAGCAGTTACGGGCCGTTACGGGAGCAGTACTTC. This gives the protein CASSYGPLREQYF.

V gene TRBV5-4 combines with J gene TRBJ2-2; D possibly corresponds to TRBD1 (6 bases). This CDR3 comprises 13 residues. Germline V CDR1 and CDR2: SGHNT, YYREEE (reference sequence). The germline V and J ends were trimmed by 10 bases and 1 base, with 11 bases remaining between them. CDR3 in DNA: TGTGCCCTCCAGGGACAGAACACCGGGGAGCTGTTTTTT. It codes for CALQGQNTGELFF.

This chain uses TRBV9 with TRBJ2-1; no definite D call. The CDR3 has 14 amino acids. V was trimmed by 0 bases and J by 5 bases, leaving 9 bases between them. CDR1 is SGDLS, CDR2 YYNGEE, per germline. CDR3 sequence (DNA): TGTGCCAGCAGCGTAGTGCCGATTAACAATGAGCAGTTCTTC. This codes for CASSVVPINNEQFF.

The V gene is TRBV27, the J gene TRBJ2-2; no definite D call. This CDR3 is 13 amino acids long. CDR1 is MNHEY and CDR2 is SMNVEV in the germline V gene (reference sequence). V was shortened by 0 bases and J by 8 bases, with 7 bases between the two germline ends. DNA of the CDR3: TGTGCCAGCAGTTTATCTGTAACAGGGGAGCTGTTTTTT. Encoded protein: CASSLSVTGELFF.

This clone occurred once. This chain uses TRBV14 with TRBJ1-3, with D unresolved. CDR1 and CDR2 from the germline V gene are SGHDN and FVKESK. The CDR3 sequence is 15 residues long. Trimming cost V 7 bases and J 0 bases, with 13 bases left between them. CDR3 sequence (DNA): TGTGCCAGCACTAGTTCATTTAACTCTGGAAACACCATATATTTT. This encodes CASTSSFNSGNTIYF.

The rearrangement uses TRBV10-1 and TRBJ1-4; 9 nucleotides line up with TRBD1. This CDR3 is 20 amino acids long. V dropped 7 bases and J dropped 0; count of bases not matched to a gene: 18. In germline, CDR1 is WNHNN, CDR2 SYGVQD (reference sequence). CDR3 residues: CASKGQGIVPTWATNEKLFF. In DNA, the CDR3 is TGCGCCAGCAAGGGACAGGGCATTGTACCGACTTGGGCAACTAATGAAAAACTGTTTTTT.

The chain joins TRBV18 to TRBJ2-3; TRBD2 might be the D (6 bases). Looked up from germline, CDR1 is KGHSH and CDR2 is LQKENI. Deletions cut 6 bases from V and 0 bases from J, with 10 bases between. There are 14 residues in the CDR3. Written as DNA, the CDR3 is TGTGCCAGCTCGGCGGGGCCTAGCACAGATACGCAGTATTTT. Encoded protein: CASSAGPSTDTQYF.

The chain uses TRBV5-1 and TRBJ2-7; TRBD1 agrees at 9 bases. There are 14 residues in the CDR3. CDR1 and CDR2 from the germline V gene are SGHRS and YFSETQ. Unmatched junction bases numbered 6, after V lost 4 bases and J lost 4 bases. The CDR3 sequence is CASSVGTGRYEQYF. The CDR3 nucleotides are TGCGCCAGCAGCGTAGGGACAGGGAGGTACGAGCAGTACTTC.

This chain uses TRBV5-1 with TRBJ1-1; maybe TRBD1 (5 bases). The CDR3 totals 15 residues. The V end was cut by 2 bases, the J end by 0 bases, with 11 bases between. Germline V gene data show CDR1 as SGHRS and CDR2 as YFSETQ. In DNA, the CDR3 is TGCGCCAGCAGCTTTTCGGGACGGATGAACACTGAAGCTTTCTTT. Its protein is CASSFSGRMNTEAFF.

V and J are TRBV4-1 and TRBJ2-1; D unresolved. Germline V lookup: CDR1 MGHRA, CDR2 YSYEKL. V was trimmed by 4 bases and J by 2 bases, leaving 9 bases between them. The CDR3 is 14 residues long. The CDR3 loop is CASSRGNAYNEQFF. CDR3 nucleotides: TGCGCCAGCAGCCGGGGAAACGCCTACAATGAGCAGTTCTTC.

There are a few counts of this clone. The chain employs TRBV5-4 and TRBJ1-5; D is perhaps TRBD1 (6 bases). The germline V and J ends were trimmed by 3 bases and 9 bases, with 10 bases remaining between them. This CDR3 is 12 amino acids long. Germline-derived CDR1 and CDR2 are SGHNT and YYREEE (reference sequence). CDR3 DNA sequence: TGTGCCAGCAGCTGGGAAGGGGGGCCCCAGCATTTT. Translation: CASSWEGGPQHF.